Below, 5 T cell receptor beta chains from the same sample are listed, as sequenced in a study of cytomegalovirus exposure and HLA in healthy donors. This PCR relied on a set of 60 Vbeta primers and 13 Jbeta primers. Method: immunoSEQ multiplex PCR; TCRdb's copy keeps in-frame clones and lacks some. Found here are more than 110,000 clones, around 79% of them singletons; the top ten hold 8.8%. The sample comprised PBMCs. The receptors stem from a woman in her 50s in good health and CMV-seropositive.

V and J are TRBV6-5 and TRBJ1-5; 7 bases align to TRBD1. Germline V gene lookup returns CDR1 MNHEY and CDR2 SVGAGI. The CDR3 is 14 residues long. Trimming removed 4 bases from V and 7 bases from J; junction bases left unmatched: 7. Here the CDR3 DNA reads TGTGCCAGCAGTTCTGACAGGGTCGGGCAGCCCCAGCATTTT. Translation: CASSSDRVGQPQHF.

The rearrangement joins TRBV5-1 to TRBJ1-5, with 7 bases identical to TRBD1. The germline V gene has CDR1 SGHRS and CDR2 YFSETQ. This CDR3 has 16 residues. V trimming: 4 bases; J trimming: 3 bases; junction bases outside the gene matches: 10. This CDR3 reads CASSRGGTGANQPQHF. DNA for the CDR3: TGCGCCAGCAGCCGGGGGGGTACAGGGGCCAATCAGCCCCAGCATTTT. The variable domain in full, completed from reference TRBV5-1 and TRBJ1-5, reads KAGVTQTPRYLIKTRGQQVTLSCSPISGHRSVSWYQQTPGQGLQFLFEYFSETQRNKGNFPGRFSGRQFSNSRSEMNVSTLELGDSALYLCASSRGGTGANQPQHFGDGTRLSIL.

J is TRBJ1-1 and V is TRBV7-9; no definite D call. CDR1 SEHNR and CDR2 FQNEAQ come from the germline V gene (reference sequence). This CDR3 region has 13 residues. Deletions cut 2 bases from V and 6 bases from J, with 10 bases between. The CDR3 nucleotides read TGTGCCAGCAGCTTACCACAGCCCTCTGAAGCTTTCTTT. This gives the protein CASSLPQPSEAFF.

The table lists this clone with a few counts. The rearrangement links TRBV11-2 to TRBJ2-7, with 7 bases fitting TRBD2. Unmatched junction bases numbered 3, after V lost 2 bases and J lost 2 bases. Germline CDR1 reads SGHAT; CDR2 reads FQNNGV. The CDR3 totals 14 residues. CDR3 sequence reads: CASSLTSDPYEQYF. CDR3 DNA sequence: TGTGCCAGCAGCTTAACTAGCGATCCCTACGAGCAGTACTTC. The full variable domain, in which reference TRBV11-2 and TRBJ2-7 provide the parts outside the CDR3, is EAGVAQSPRYKIIEKRQSVAFWCNPISGHATLYWYQQILGQGPKLLIQFQNNGVVDDSQLPKDRFSAERLKGVDSTLKIQPAKLEDSAVYLCASSLTSDPYEQYFGPGTRLTVT.

V is TRBV25-1 and J is TRBJ2-2, with 11 nucleotides matching TRBD1. CDR1 and CDR2 from the germline V gene are MGHDK and SYGVNS. The ends lost 3 bases at V and 5 bases at J; junction bases unmatched: 2. The CDR3 spans 15 residues. CDR3 nucleotides: TGTGCCAGCAGTGAGGGACAGGGGGAAACCGGGGAGCTGTTTTTT. Amino acid sequence: CASSEGQGETGELFF.